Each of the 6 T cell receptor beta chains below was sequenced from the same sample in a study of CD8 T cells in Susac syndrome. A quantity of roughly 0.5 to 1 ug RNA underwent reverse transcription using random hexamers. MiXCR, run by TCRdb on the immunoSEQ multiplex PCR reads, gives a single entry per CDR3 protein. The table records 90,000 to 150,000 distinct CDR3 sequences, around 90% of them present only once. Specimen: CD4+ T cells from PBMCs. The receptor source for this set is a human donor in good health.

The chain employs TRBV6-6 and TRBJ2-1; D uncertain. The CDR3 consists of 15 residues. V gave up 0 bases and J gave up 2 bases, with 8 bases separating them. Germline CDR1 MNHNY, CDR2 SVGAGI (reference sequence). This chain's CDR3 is CASSYSDGAYNEQFF. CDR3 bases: TGTGCCAGCAGTTACTCCGACGGTGCCTACAATGAGCAGTTCTTC.

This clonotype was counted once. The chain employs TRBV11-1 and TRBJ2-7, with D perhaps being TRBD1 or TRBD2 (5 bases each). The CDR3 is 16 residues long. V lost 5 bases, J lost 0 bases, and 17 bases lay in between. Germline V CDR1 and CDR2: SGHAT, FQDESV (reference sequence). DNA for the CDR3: TGTGCCAGCAGCAACCTGATGGGGACCAGCTCCTACGAGCAGTACTTC. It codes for CASSNLMGTSSYEQYF. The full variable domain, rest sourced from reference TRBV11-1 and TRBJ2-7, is EAEVAQSPRYKITEKSQAVAFWCDPISGHATLYWYRQILGQGPELLVQFQDESVVDDSQLPKDRFSAERLKGVDSTLKIQPAELGDSAMYLCASSNLMGTSSYEQYFGPGTRLTVT.

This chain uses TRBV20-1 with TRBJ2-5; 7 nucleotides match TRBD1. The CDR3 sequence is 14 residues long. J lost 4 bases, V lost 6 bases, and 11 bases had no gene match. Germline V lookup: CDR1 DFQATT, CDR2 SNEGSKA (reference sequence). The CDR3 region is CSATTGVDLETQYF. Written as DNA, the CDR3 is TGCAGTGCAACTACAGGGGTAGATTTAGAGACCCAGTACTTC.

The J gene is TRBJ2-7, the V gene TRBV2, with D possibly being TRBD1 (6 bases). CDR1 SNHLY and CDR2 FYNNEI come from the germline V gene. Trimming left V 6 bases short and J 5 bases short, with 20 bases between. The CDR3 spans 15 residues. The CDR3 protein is CASRGTRWVDHEQYF. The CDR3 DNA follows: TGTGCCAGCAGGGGGACAAGATGGGTCGACCACGAGCAGTACTTC.

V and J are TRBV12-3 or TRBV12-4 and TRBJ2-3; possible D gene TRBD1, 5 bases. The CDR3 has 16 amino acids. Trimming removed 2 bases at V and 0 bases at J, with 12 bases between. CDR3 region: CASSLILGASTDTQYF. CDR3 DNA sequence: TGTGCCAGCAGTTTAATTCTAGGGGCGAGCACAGATACGCAGTATTTT.

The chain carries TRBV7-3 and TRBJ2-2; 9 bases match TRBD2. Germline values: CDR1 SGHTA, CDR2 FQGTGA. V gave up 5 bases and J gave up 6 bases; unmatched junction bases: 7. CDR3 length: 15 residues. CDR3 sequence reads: CASSRGVAGAGELFF. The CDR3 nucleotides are TGTGCCAGCAGCCGAGGAGTAGCGGGAGCCGGGGAGCTGTTTTTT.